Reported below is one T cell receptor (beta chain). Its specificity is not known. The timepoints at which blood was sampled were baseline, cycle 4 day 1, and cycle 7 day 1. The data were obtained in a study of OX40 agonist ivuxolimab in advanced cancers. Study-level results: There was clonal expansion of CD4+ and CD8+ blood T cells by week 6 at 0.1 to 3.0 mg/kg.

V dropped 5 bases and J dropped 5; count of bases not matched to a gene: 9. Germline lookup yields CDR1 SGHTA and CDR2 FQGNSA. There are 15 residues in the CDR3. The assay was immunoSEQ multiplex PCR, and TCRdb's table has in-frame clones only and misses some. The profile shows about 87,000 clones, around nine tenths of them singletons. The genes are TRBV7-2 and TRBJ2-5; 9 bases match TRBD2. The sample here was CD4+ or CD8+ T cells sorted from blood, taken in a trial of the OX40 agonist ivuxolimab. The receptor was derived from an adult with an advanced solid tumor such as melanoma, head and neck, liver or kidney cancer. CDR3 bases: TGTGCCAGCAGCCAAGTCGGGCTAGCGGGGGAGACCCAGTACTTC. It encodes CASSQVGLAGETQYF. Combining the CDR3 with reference TRBV7-2 and TRBJ2-5 gives the whole variable domain GAGVSQSPSNKVTEKGKDVELRCDPISGHTALYWYRQSLGQGLEFLIYFQGNSAPDKSGLPSDRFSAERTGGSVSTLTIQRTQQEDSAVYLCASSQVGLAGETQYFGPGTRLLVL.